This passage covers 22 T cell receptor beta chains from one sample sequenced in a study of cytomegalovirus exposure and HLA in healthy donors (dated by TCRdb to between 2016 and 2019). Library generation was performed with the immunoSEQ multiplex PCR assay. The multiplex PCR relied on a mix of 60 forward primers for TCR Vbeta segments and 13 reverse primers for TCR Jbeta segments. As stored in TCRdb, this immuneACCESS dataset retains in-frame rearrangements with V and J assigned. A fraction of the clones does not appear; measured against another copy, unresolved V genes explain less than half of the discrepancy, and the remainder lacks a known reason. Here the sample has about 93,000 clones; around three quarters occur a single time. The ten biggest clones cover around 0.53% of the sample. The specimen sequenced was PBMCs. These TCRs come from a young man in good health and CMV-seronegative.

The CDR3 DNA sequence: TGTGCCAGCAGCGTGGCGGGTCCTAACTATGGCTACACCTTC. Protein sequence: CASSVAGPNYGYTF. V usage is TRBV9 and J usage is TRBJ1-2; D gene uncertain. The CDR3 totals 14 residues. Trimming removed 2 bases at V and 0 bases at J, with 8 bases between. Germline V gives CDR1 SGDLS, CDR2 YYNGEE. The complete variable domain, with remaining parts taken from reference TRBV9 and TRBJ1-2, reads DSGVTQTPKHLITATGQRVTLRCSPRSGDLSVYWYQQSLDQGLQFLIQYYNGEERAKGNILERFSAQQFPDLHSELNLSSLELGDSALYFCASSVAGPNYGYTFGSGTRLTVV.

The chain employs TRBV5-1 and TRBJ1-1; D uncertain. The CDR3 is made up of 15 amino acids. Trimming left V 1 base short and J 3 bases short, with 13 bases between. CDR1 SGHRS and CDR2 YFSETQ come from the germline V gene. The CDR3 bases are TGCGCCAGCAGCTTGATAGGAGGGTCGGACACTGAAGCTTTCTTT. Translated, it gives CASSLIGGSDTEAFF. The complete variable domain, with remaining parts taken from reference TRBV5-1 and TRBJ1-1, reads KAGVTQTPRYLIKTRGQQVTLSCSPISGHRSVSWYQQTPGQGLQFLFEYFSETQRNKGNFPGRFSGRQFSNSRSEMNVSTLELGDSALYLCASSLIGGSDTEAFFGQGTRLTVV.

The CDR3 here is CASKQGYEQFF. DNA of the CDR3: TGTGCCAGCAAACAGGGTTATGAGCAGTTCTTC. This chain connects TRBV6-5 to TRBJ2-1, with D perhaps TRBD1 (6 bases). V was trimmed by 7 bases and J by 8 bases, leaving 9 bases between them. The CDR3 has 11 amino acids. Germline V gene data show CDR1 as MNHEY and CDR2 as SVGAGI.

The chain is built from TRBV7-2 and TRBJ1-2; 10 positions match TRBD1. Germline V CDR1 and CDR2: SGHTA, FQGNSA. The CDR3 is 17 residues long. The junction had 9 bases not matched to a gene; V was cut back by 5 bases and J by 0 bases. In DNA form, the CDR3 reads TGTGCCAGCAGCGCTGACAGGGGGCGCCAATCTAACTATGGCTACACCTTC. Its translation: CASSADRGRQSNYGYTF.

The chain combines TRBV23-1 with TRBJ2-5, with D tentatively TRBD1 (6 bases). TRBV23-1 is marked as an open reading frame, function uncertain. V was pared by 4 bases and J by 0 bases, with 15 bases between. CDR3 size: 16 residues. The CDR3 nucleotides read TGCGCCAGCAGTCCGCCGGGACACCCGTACCAAGAGACCCAGTACTTC. Translating it yields CASSPPGHPYQETQYF.

This clone was recorded once. The chain is built from TRBV11-2 and TRBJ1-4, with TRBD1 matching over 8 bases. The CDR3 is 17 residues long. Per the germline V gene, CDR1 is SGHAT and CDR2 is FQNNGV. The V gene end was trimmed by 5 bases and the J gene end by 0 bases; junction bases not matched to a gene: 8. The CDR3 nucleotides read TGTGCCAGCAGCGTTCATCCGACAGGGGCAACTAATGAAAAACTGTTTTTT. This codes for CASSVHPTGATNEKLFF.

The chain links TRBV5-1 to TRBJ2-1; 10 bases are a match to TRBD2. The CDR3 extends over 14 amino acids. Germline V gene data show CDR1 as SGHRS and CDR2 as YFSETQ. V lost 4 bases to trimming and J lost 8 bases; unmatched junction nucleotides: 6. The CDR3 here is CASSHSSGRDEQFF. The CDR3 DNA reads as TGCGCCAGCAGCCATTCTAGCGGGAGAGATGAGCAGTTCTTC.

The V and J genes are TRBV7-9 and TRBJ2-3; 11 nucleotides match TRBD2. The CDR3 spans 17 residues. V shed 4 bases and J 0 bases; nucleotides not matched to a gene: 6. CDR1 SEHNR and CDR2 FQNEAQ come from the germline V gene (reference sequence). The CDR3 spells CASSSGTSGFSTDTQYF. CDR3 DNA: TGTGCCAGCAGCTCTGGGACTAGCGGCTTTAGCACAGATACGCAGTATTTT.

The CDR3 bases are TGTGCCAGCAGCTTATGGCTAGCGCGGAAAGAGACCCAGTACTTC. The encoded protein is CASSLWLARKETQYF. The genes are TRBV7-9 and TRBJ2-5; possible D gene TRBD2, 6 bases. The CDR3 runs to 15 residues. Germline CDR1 and CDR2: SEHNR and FQNEAQ (reference sequence). V gave up 2 bases and J gave up 3 bases, with 13 bases separating them.

The rearrangement links TRBV6-5 to TRBJ2-5; 16 bases match TRBD2. This CDR3 spans 15 amino acids. Germline V gene data show CDR1 as MNHEY and CDR2 as SVGAGI. The V segment lost 5 bases and the J segment 5 bases; nucleotides outside the gene matches: 2. CDR3 sequence (DNA): TGTGCCAGCAGTGGGACTAGCGGGGGGGCGGAGACCCAGTACTTC. Encoded protein: CASSGTSGGAETQYF.

The chain has TRBV25-1 and TRBJ1-4; no reliable D call. This CDR3 is 13 amino acids long. Deletions cut 9 bases from V and 7 bases from J, with 15 bases between. Germline CDR1 and CDR2: MGHDK and SYGVNS. The CDR3 bases are TGTGCCAGTTCCGGAGGCGTGGGTGAAAAACTGTTTTTT. This codes for CASSGGVGEKLFF.

The chain is built from TRBV18 and TRBJ1-1; 12 bases align to TRBD1. CDR1 KGHSH and CDR2 LQKENI come from the germline V gene. The length of the CDR3 is 18 residues. Trimming took 6 bases from V and 5 from J; bases not matched to a gene: 16. The DNA of the CDR3 is TGTGCCAGCTCCCCTAAAGGGGACAGGGGGCCTCAAATAACTGAAGCTTTCTTT. Translation gives CASSPKGDRGPQITEAFF.

This clone was seen ten or more times. The chain carries TRBV13 and TRBJ1-4, with 11 bases lining up with TRBD1. This CDR3 is 13 amino acids long. From germline, CDR1 is PRHDT and CDR2 FYEKMQ (reference sequence). Germline trimming cut 4 bases from V and 11 bases from J; bases unmatched to any gene: 3. DNA of the CDR3: TGTGCCAGCAGCTGGGGGACAGGGGGGAAACTGTTTTTT. It is translated as CASSWGTGGKLFF.

This clone showed up just once. This chain joins TRBV20-1 and TRBJ1-2, with unresolved D. This CDR3 spans 11 amino acids. Trimming left V 0 bases short and J 7 bases short, with 6 bases between. In germline, CDR1 is DFQATT, CDR2 SNEGSKA (reference sequence). The CDR3 sequence is CSARESSGYTF. The CDR3 DNA reads TGCAGTGCTAGAGAGTCGAGTGGCTACACCTTC.

The rearrangement uses TRBV5-6 and TRBJ2-5; 8 positions agree with TRBD1. Germline assignment: CDR1 SGHDT and CDR2 YYEEEE. V trimming: 4 bases; J trimming: 11 bases; junction bases outside the gene matches: 16. The CDR3 loop spans 15 amino acids. The CDR3 DNA follows: TGTGCCAGCAGCGGGGAGCAGGGGGCGCTTTGGGAGCAGTACTTC. Its translation: CASSGEQGALWEQYF. The whole variable domain, filled in from reference TRBV5-6 and TRBJ2-5, reads DAGVTQSPTHLIKTRGQQVTLRCSPKSGHDTVSWYQQALGQGPQFIFQYYEEEERQRGNFPDRFSGHQFPNYSSELNVNALLLGDSALYLCASSGEQGALWEQYFGPGTRLLVL.

In regard to this clone: Other DNA sequences in the same sample also yield this CDR3. The rearrangement joins TRBV27 to TRBJ1-2; 7 nucleotides line up with TRBD1. This CDR3 is built from 12 residues. Germline CDR1 MNHEY, CDR2 SMNVEV (reference sequence). Trimming at V came to 2 bases and at J to 6 bases, leaving 0 bases not matched to a gene. The CDR3 loop reads CASSLTGDGYTF. The DNA of the CDR3 is TGTGCCAGCAGTTTAACAGGGGATGGCTACACCTTC.

CDR3 loop: CASRGGTNTGELFF. The CDR3 nucleotides are TGCGCCAGCAGGGGCGGGACGAACACCGGGGAGCTGTTTTTT. This chain joins TRBV4-1 and TRBJ2-2, with D perhaps matching TRBD2 (6 bases). The germline V gene has CDR1 MGHRA and CDR2 YSYEKL. The CDR3 is 14 amino acids. V lost 6 bases and J lost 0, with 8 bases in between.

The V and J genes are TRBV7-9 and TRBJ1-6; 7 bases are shared with TRBD1. CDR1 is SEHNR, CDR2 FQNEAQ, per germline (reference sequence). Unmatched junction bases numbered 2, after V lost 4 bases and J lost 2 bases. This CDR3 comprises 15 residues. The CDR3 protein is CASSSDRAYNSPLHF. CDR3 in DNA: TGTGCCAGCAGCTCAGACAGGGCCTATAATTCACCCCTCCACTTT. The full variable domain, in which reference TRBV7-9 and TRBJ1-6 provide the parts outside the CDR3, is DTGVSQNPRHKITKRGQNVTFRCDPISEHNRLYWYRQTLGQGPEFLTYFQNEAQLEKSRLLSDRFSAERPKGSFSTLEIQRTEQGDSAMYLCASSSDRAYNSPLHFGNGTRLTVT.

The chain joins TRBV7-8 to TRBJ2-3; 7 bases map to TRBD1. The germline CDR1 and CDR2 sequences are SGHVS and FQNEAQ. Trimming cost V 4 bases and J 4 bases; bases outside gene matches: 5. The CDR3 has 14 amino acids. The CDR3 reads CASSSNRGADTQYF. The CDR3 DNA reads TGTGCCAGCAGCTCCAACAGGGGTGCAGATACGCAGTATTTT.

This clone was counted a few times. The V and J genes are TRBV28 and TRBJ2-1; TRBD2 aligns across 16 bases. This CDR3 is built from 15 residues. Germline assignment: CDR1 MDHEN and CDR2 SYDVKM. J gave up 10 bases and V 2 bases, and 2 bases lay outside the gene matches. The CDR3 DNA sequence: TGTGCCAGCAGTTTACTGGGACTAGCGGGAGGGGAGCAGTTCTTC. The encoded protein is CASSLLGLAGGEQFF.

V gene TRBV13 combines with J gene TRBJ2-3, with 13 nucleotides matching TRBD2. The length of the CDR3 is 19 residues. CDR1 and CDR2 from the germline V gene are PRHDT and FYEKMQ (reference sequence). Trimming at V came to 4 bases and at J to 0 bases, leaving 10 bases not matched to a gene. The chain's CDR3 is CASSSTLGLAGASTDTQYF. CDR3 sequence (DNA): TGTGCCAGCAGCTCGACACTCGGACTAGCGGGGGCTAGCACAGATACGCAGTATTTT.

This clone has only a few counts. The gene calls are TRBV6-7 and TRBJ1-2; D is perhaps TRBD1 (5 bases). TRBV6-7 is assigned to the ORF class and has an uncertain function. The CDR3 spans 13 residues. Trimming stripped 5 bases from V and 6 bases from J, with 13 bases between. The CDR3 DNA is TGTGCCAGCAGTAAGGAACAGGAGAATGGCTACACCTTC. Protein product: CASSKEQENGYTF.